This T cell receptor beta chain appears in the sequencing data of a study of blood T cell repertoires in COVID-19. Study at large: Samples representing acute and convalescent COVID-19 were sourced from the United States, Italy and Spain. The analysed material was cDNA or gDNA that came from T cells, B-cell-depleted T cells, or PBMCs.

Germline assignment: CDR1 SGDLS and CDR2 YYNGEE. The CDR3 runs 17 residues. The V gene lost 0 bases and the J gene lost 3 bases, with 16 bases spanning the gap. Original handling: From reference gene primer amplification, estimates of nucleated cell counts were derived. The method was immunoSEQ multiplex PCR; TCRdb's version includes in-frame clones alone and lacks a portion of them. D and trimming come from the DNA, and the V and J calls and clone size come from that table. The sample yields about 120,000 clones, 90% seen once. V is TRBV9 and J is TRBJ1-3, with D unclear. The receptor comes from a human donor with active COVID-19. The donor label of this sample is uncertain. Sequencing input: peripheral blood. The CDR3 spells CASSVEPHLVGGNTIYF. DNA for the CDR3: TGTGCCAGCAGCGTAGAACCACACCTGGTTGGTGGAAACACCATATATTTT.